This passage covers 27 T cell receptor beta chains from one sample sequenced in a study of OX40 agonist ivuxolimab in advanced cancers. The assay was immunoSEQ multiplex PCR, and TCRdb's table has in-frame clones only and misses some. The top ten hold around 0.7% of the sample, which has 98,000 or so clones, 85% to 95% seen once. The source was CD4+ or CD8+ T cells sorted from blood, collected in a trial of the OX40 agonist ivuxolimab. The receptors were sampled from an adult with an advanced solid tumor such as melanoma, head and neck, liver or kidney cancer.

The V call is TRBV5-1, the J call TRBJ2-3, with D perhaps matching TRBD2 (6 bases). This CDR3 is 14 amino acids long. Germline CDR1 and CDR2: SGHRS and YFSETQ. V was cut by 7 bases and J by 6 bases, with 18 bases left in between. CDR3 region: CASSGRDPVDTQYF. The DNA of the CDR3 is TGCGCCAGCTCGGGGCGGGACCCGGTGGATACGCAGTATTTT.

This clone was found a few times. The chain combines TRBV2 with TRBJ1-6; D ambiguous. CDR3 length: 14 amino acids. Per the germline V gene, CDR1 is SNHLY and CDR2 is FYNNEI. V was clipped by 8 bases and J by 6 bases, with 14 bases between them. The CDR3 here is CASYETKLNSPLHF. DNA of the CDR3: TGTGCCAGCTATGAGACAAAACTTAATTCACCCCTCCACTTT.

The chain has TRBV11-2 and TRBJ1-6, with D uncertain. Germline CDR1 reads SGHAT; CDR2 reads FQNNGV. The CDR3 has 13 amino acids. Between the trimmed V and J ends, which lost 0 bases and 8 bases, there was a span of 5 bases. CDR3 protein: CASSLEFDSPLHF. The CDR3 region has the DNA TGTGCCAGCAGCTTAGAATTCGATTCACCCCTCCACTTT.

The rearrangement links TRBV21-1 to TRBJ2-5. TRBV21-1 is described as a pseudogene. This CDR3 contains 14 residues. CDR3 in amino acids: CASSKGQLQETQYF. The CDR3 DNA reads TGTGCCAGCAGCAAAGGCCAGCTCCAAGAGACCCAGTACTTC.

The chain recombines TRBV9 with TRBJ2-7; the D is unclear. Per the germline V gene, CDR1 is SGDLS and CDR2 is YYNGEE. V lost 10 bases to trimming and J lost 4 bases, with 18 bases between them. The CDR3 is 13 amino acids. CDR3 nucleotides: TGTGCCGTACACCGGGCAGAAGGGTACGAGCAGTACTTC. This sequence encodes CAVHRAEGYEQYF.

The V call is TRBV18, the J call TRBJ2-4, with D tentatively TRBD1 (6 bases). This CDR3 is built from 15 residues. The germline gives CDR1 KGHSH, CDR2 LQKENI. V dropped 3 bases and J dropped 7 bases, with 16 bases sitting between them. CDR3 amino acids: CASSPTGFQENIQYF. CDR3 DNA sequence: TGTGCCAGCTCACCTACAGGGTTCCAGGAGAACATTCAGTACTTC.

The rearrangement uses TRBV6-6 and TRBJ2-7, with 7 positions matching TRBD1. The CDR3 has 14 amino acids. Trimming removed 5 bases from V and 2 bases from J; junction bases left unmatched: 6. Germline V lookup: CDR1 MNHNY, CDR2 SVGAGI (reference sequence). The CDR3 region is CASSDRQGTYEQYF. CDR3 nucleotide sequence: TGTGCCAGCAGTGACCGACAGGGTACCTACGAGCAGTACTTC.

The chain couples TRBV6-1 to TRBJ1-5, with 8 bases that match TRBD1. V dropped 6 bases and J dropped 2; count of bases not matched to a gene: 0. The CDR3 is made up of 13 amino acids. The germline V gene has CDR1 MNHNS and CDR2 SASEGT. The CDR3 loop is CASRDRGNQPQHF. CDR3 nucleotides: TGTGCCAGCAGGGACAGGGGCAATCAGCCCCAGCATTTT.

The chain couples TRBV18 to TRBJ2-1; weak D call: TRBD2 (6 bases). The CDR3 has 14 residues. Germline V gives CDR1 KGHSH, CDR2 LQKENI. Trimming cost V 3 bases and J 6 bases, with 12 bases left between them. The CDR3 DNA reads TGTGCCAGCTCACCTCTCGGGGACTCCAATGAGCAGTTCTTC. Its protein is CASSPLGDSNEQFF.

CDR3 sequence reads: CASSPARGGGSWYGYTF. The CDR3 nucleotides are TGTGCCAGCAGCCCCGCCCGAGGGGGGGGCTCTTGGTATGGCTACACCTTC. The gene calls are TRBV11-2 and TRBJ1-2; TRBD1 might be the D (6 bases). This CDR3 comprises 17 residues. Germline lookup yields CDR1 SGHAT and CDR2 FQNNGV. Trimming cost V 5 bases and J 5 bases, with 24 bases left between them.

A word on this clone: The same CDR3 can be traced to other DNA sequences in this sample. The gene calls are TRBV5-1 and TRBJ2-4; D not resolved. Trimming removed 4 bases at V and 0 bases at J, with 8 bases between. The CDR3 runs 14 residues. Germline assignment: CDR1 SGHRS and CDR2 YFSETQ. DNA for the CDR3: TGCGCCAGCAGCCCCGGCCTAGCCAAAAACATTCAGTACTTC. Encoded protein: CASSPGLAKNIQYF.

This chain joins TRBV18 and TRBJ1-1; D uncertain. Germline loops: CDR1 KGHSH, CDR2 LQKENI. This CDR3 has 12 residues. V was clipped by 3 bases and J by 8 bases, with 10 bases between them. The CDR3: CASSPTDGEAFF. CDR3 nucleotides: TGTGCCAGCTCACCGACCGACGGAGAAGCTTTCTTT.

This clone turned up a few times. The gene calls are TRBV5-1 and TRBJ2-5; the D gene is possibly TRBD1 (5 bases). The CDR3 runs 13 residues. Germline V lookup: CDR1 SGHRS, CDR2 YFSETQ. V was shortened by 6 bases and J by 3 bases, with 12 bases between the two germline ends. CDR3 sequence (DNA): TGCGCCAGCAAGGCAGGGAAGAAAGAGACCCAGTACTTC. Translated, it gives CASKAGKKETQYF.

This chain uses TRBV19 with TRBJ2-7; TRBD1 matches 9 bases. Germline values: CDR1 LNHDA, CDR2 SQIVND (reference sequence). V trimming: 4 bases; J trimming: 6 bases; junction bases outside the gene matches: 10. The CDR3 length is 15 residues. The CDR3 protein is CASSTTGGVSSEQYF. The CDR3 region has the DNA TGTGCCAGTAGTACGACAGGGGGAGTTAGTTCCGAGCAGTACTTC.

On this clone: This CDR3 is also generated by other DNA sequences in the sample. The rearrangement joins TRBV19 to TRBJ1-5; 12 nucleotides agree with TRBD1. Germline lookup yields CDR1 LNHDA and CDR2 SQIVND (reference sequence). CDR3 size: 16 residues. With V trimmed by 5 bases and J by 7 bases, 9 bases remained unmatched. This CDR3 reads CASSPRDRGPGQPQHF. CDR3 DNA sequence: TGTGCCAGTAGTCCGCGGGACAGGGGGCCCGGGCAGCCCCAGCATTTT.

The chain joins TRBV19 to TRBJ1-1; the D gene is possibly TRBD1 (5 bases). Germline CDR1 is LNHDA and CDR2 is SQIVND (reference sequence). V lost 4 bases to trimming and J lost 1 base, with 10 bases between them. The CDR3 runs 14 residues. The chain's CDR3 is CASSTNTGNTEAFF. CDR3 nucleotide sequence: TGTGCCAGTAGTACTAATACAGGGAACACTGAAGCTTTCTTT.

This chain joins TRBV5-1 and TRBJ2-6; D ambiguous. This CDR3 spans 15 amino acids. Trimming left V 5 bases short and J 0 bases short, with 9 bases between. The germline gives CDR1 SGHRS, CDR2 YFSETQ. The CDR3: CASRSGISGANVLTF. The CDR3 region has the DNA TGCGCCAGCAGGTCTGGAATCTCTGGGGCCAACGTCCTGACTTTC.

The chain employs TRBV5-8 and TRBJ2-1, with D possibly matching TRBD2 (6 bases). Trimming removed 0 bases from V and 3 bases from J, with 13 bases in between. The germline V gene has CDR1 SGHTS and CDR2 YDEGEE. The CDR3 contains 16 residues. The CDR3 loop is CASSLVGGADYNEQFF. The CDR3 nucleotides read TGTGCCAGCAGCTTGGTCGGCGGGGCCGACTACAATGAGCAGTTCTTC. Full variable domain (missing parts from reference TRBV5-8 and TRBJ2-1): EAGVTQSPTHLIKTRGQQATLRCSPISGHTSVYWYQQALGLGLQFLLWYDEGEERNRGNFPPRFSGRQFPNYSSELNVNALELEDSALYLCASSLVGGADYNEQFFGPGTRLTVL.

This chain joins TRBV4-2 and TRBJ1-2, with TRBD1 matching over 10 bases. The V gene's germline CDR1 is LGHNA and CDR2 YNFKEQ. J gave up 8 bases and V 0 bases, and 12 bases lay outside the gene matches. CDR3 length: 17 residues. CDR3 in DNA: TGTGCCAGCAGCCAAGATCTAAGACAGGGGGCCCCTAGGGGCTACACCTTC. Translating it yields CASSQDLRQGAPRGYTF.

This chain links TRBV28 with TRBJ1-5; D call uncertain. V was cut by 3 bases and J by 4 bases, with 4 bases left in between. CDR1 is MDHEN and CDR2 is SYDVKM in the germline V gene. The CDR3 consists of 12 residues. CDR3 region: CASSFLNQPQHF. DNA for the CDR3: TGTGCCAGCAGTTTCTTGAATCAGCCCCAGCATTTT.

CDR3 sequence reads: CASSSTGGSTEAFF. The CDR3 region has the DNA TGTGCCAGCAGCTCGACAGGGGGCTCAACTGAAGCTTTCTTT. V usage is TRBV7-8 and J usage is TRBJ1-1, with 10 bases aligning to TRBD1. V lost 4 bases and J lost 5; bases outside the gene matches: 4. CDR1 and CDR2 (germline): SGHVS, FQNEAQ. This CDR3 has 14 residues.

The chain uses TRBV6-1 and TRBJ2-7; D might be TRBD1 or TRBD2, each matching 5 bases. CDR3 size: 12 residues. Between the trimmed V and J ends, which lost 9 bases and 2 bases, there was a span of 11 bases. Germline V gene sequence: CDR1 MNHNS, CDR2 SASEGT. CDR3 loop: CASRRGAYEQYF. CDR3 DNA: TGTGCCAGTCGAAGGGGAGCCTACGAGCAGTACTTC.

The V call is TRBV6-1, the J call TRBJ1-5, with TRBD1 identical over 8 bases. The CDR3 runs to 15 residues. In germline, CDR1 is MNHNS, CDR2 SASEGT. J lost 6 bases, V lost 7 bases, and 11 bases had no gene match. The CDR3 DNA follows: TGTGCCAGCACCGTGGACAGGGAACGGTCTCAGCCCCAGCATTTT. Translated: CASTVDRERSQPQHF.

The chain links TRBV6-1 to TRBJ2-2, with a weak D call TRBD1 (5 bases). Trimming removed 8 bases from V and 5 bases from J, with 12 bases in between. Germline CDR1 and CDR2: MNHNS and SASEGT. This CDR3 is 13 amino acids long. The CDR3, as DNA: TGTGCCAGCCAGGGATTCGGGACCGGGGAGCTGTTTTTT. Translated, it gives CASQGFGTGELFF.

This clone was seen once. The V and J genes are TRBV7-3 and TRBJ1-2, with a weak D call TRBD1 (5 bases). Germline-derived CDR1 and CDR2 are SGHTA and FQGTGA. Trimming took 2 bases from V and 6 from J, leaving 19 bases between them. The CDR3 runs to 16 residues. CDR3 in amino acids: CASSLVATAPFNGYTF. The CDR3 region has the DNA TGTGCCAGCAGCTTAGTAGCGACAGCGCCGTTTAATGGCTACACCTTC.

The gene calls are TRBV4-2 and TRBJ1-4, with unresolved D. CDR1 LGHNA and CDR2 YNFKEQ come from the germline V gene. Trimming left V 0 bases short and J 8 bases short, with 7 bases between. The CDR3 extends over 13 amino acids. CDR3 DNA sequence: TGTGCCAGCAGCCAAGACGGCGGGGAAAAACTGTTTTTT. This codes for CASSQDGGEKLFF.

The chain has TRBV7-9 and TRBJ1-4; D not resolved. Trimming took 5 bases from V and 4 from J, leaving 8 bases between them. This CDR3 is built from 13 residues. The germline V gene encodes CDR1 SEHNR and CDR2 FQNEAQ (reference sequence). The CDR3 loop is CASSGGINEKLFF. Here the CDR3 DNA reads TGTGCCAGCAGCGGCGGAATTAATGAAAAACTGTTTTTT. Full variable domain (outside the CDR3, taken from reference TRBV7-9 and TRBJ1-4): DTGVSQNPRHKITKRGQNVTFRCDPISEHNRLYWYRQTLGQGPEFLTYFQNEAQLEKSRLLSDRFSAERPKGSFSTLEIQRTEQGDSAMYLCASSGGINEKLFFGSGTQLSVL.